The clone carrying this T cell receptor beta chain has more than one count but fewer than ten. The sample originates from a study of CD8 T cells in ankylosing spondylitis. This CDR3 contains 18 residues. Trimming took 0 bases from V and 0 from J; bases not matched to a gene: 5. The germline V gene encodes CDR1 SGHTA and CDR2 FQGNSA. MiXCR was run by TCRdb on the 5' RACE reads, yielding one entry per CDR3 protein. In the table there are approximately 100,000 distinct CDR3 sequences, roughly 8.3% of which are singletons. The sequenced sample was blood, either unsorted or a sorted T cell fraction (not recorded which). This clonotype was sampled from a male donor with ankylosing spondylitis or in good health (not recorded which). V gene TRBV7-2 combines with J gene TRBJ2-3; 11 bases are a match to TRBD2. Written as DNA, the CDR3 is TGTGCCAGCAGCTTAGCGCCCTCTAGCGGGGGGAGCACAGATACGCAGTATTTT. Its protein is CASSLAPSSGGSTDTQYF.